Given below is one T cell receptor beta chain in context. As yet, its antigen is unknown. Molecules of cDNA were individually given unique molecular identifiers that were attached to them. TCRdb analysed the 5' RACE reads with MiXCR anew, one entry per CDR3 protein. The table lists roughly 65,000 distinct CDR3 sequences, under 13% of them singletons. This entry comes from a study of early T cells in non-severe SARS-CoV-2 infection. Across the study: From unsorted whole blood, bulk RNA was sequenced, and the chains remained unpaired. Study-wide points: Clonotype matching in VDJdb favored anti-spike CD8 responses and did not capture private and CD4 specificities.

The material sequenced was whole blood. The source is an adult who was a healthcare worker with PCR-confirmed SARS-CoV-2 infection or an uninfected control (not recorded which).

The CDR3 protein is CASSLSQVPSGEQYF. CDR3 nucleotides: TGTGCCAGCAGCTTATCGCAGGTACCGTCGGGAGAGCAGTACTTC. The V call is TRBV11-2, the J call TRBJ2-7; tentative D call: TRBD2 (5 bases). The CDR3 is 15 residues long. The V gene lost 2 bases and the J gene lost 7 bases, with 18 bases spanning the gap. The germline V gene has CDR1 SGHAT and CDR2 FQNNGV.